Below, one TCR beta chain is given with its context. Its specificity is not known. The V segment lost 4 bases and the J segment 2 bases; nucleotides outside the gene matches: 8. Per the germline V gene, CDR1 is LNHDA and CDR2 is SQIVND (reference sequence). The CDR3 sequence is 17 residues long. It was with 60 Vbeta and 13 Jbeta primers that the PCR ran. Produced via immunoSEQ multiplex PCR; TCRdb's table is partial and in-frame only. The sample records 100,000 to 150,000 clones, around 83% being singletons. These data originate in a study of cytomegalovirus exposure and HLA in healthy donors. Study results and limitations: Segments of the TCR beta V type were, in most cases, productive about 90% or about 30% of the time in an earlier analysis. Association of about 17,000 TCR beta sequences with HLA alleles was found at 0.05 false discovery rate in a later analysis.

The source is a woman in her late teens or twenties in good health and CMV-seropositive. V gene TRBV19 combines with J gene TRBJ1-6; 7 bases align to TRBD1. The sequenced sample was PBMCs. In DNA form, the CDR3 reads TGTGCCAGTAGTACGAGACAGGGACAAACCTATAATTCACCCCTCCACTTT. Encoded protein: CASSTRQGQTYNSPLHF.